What follows are 25 T cell receptor beta chains derived from one specimen sequenced in a study of regulatory T cells in long-lasting Graves disease. CDR3 regions were amplified by Arm-PCR using iRepertoire HTBI primers to build TCR beta libraries. TCRdb redid the calling of the multiplex PCR reads with MiXCR, one entry per CDR3 protein. The sample holds over 350,000 distinct CDR3 sequences; approximately 15% are singletons and the top ten take over 7.5%. Time point specified: newly diagnosed GD, antithyroid drugs for less than 3 months. PBMC RNA served as the TCR library source. This sample also belongs to another study, concerning T cells in Graves' hyperthyroidism and ophthalmopathy.

The sample in question was peripheral blood mononuclear cells (PBMCs), obtained at new diagnosis, from a patient treated with antithyroid drugs. Receptor source: a woman aged 40-49 years with Graves disease.

This sequence joins TRBV5-1 and TRBJ1-2; 11 bases are a match to TRBD1. Losses at the gene ends were 5 bases for V and 8 bases for J; bases not matched to a gene: 17. CDR3 length equals 17 residues. Germline loops: CDR1 SGHRS, CDR2 YFSETQ. CDR3: CASRTLLRRTGGSGYTF. As DNA, the CDR3 is TGCGCCAGCAGAACTTTACTACGCAGGACAGGGGGCTCGGGCTACACCTTC.

On this clonotype itself: A read error may be the cause here, since a much bigger clone is one base away. In this CDR3 the conserved last residue, phenylalanine or tryptophan, is missing, so a read error is likely. The chain uses TRBV5-6 and TRBJ2-7, with D possibly matching TRBD2 (6 bases). Trimming stripped 4 bases from V and 2 bases from J, with 16 bases between. Germline CDR1 SGHDT, CDR2 YYEEEE. This CDR3 has 15 amino acids. CDR3 sequence (DNA): TGTGCCAGCAGCCGACCCGACCTAGCGACCTACGAGCAGTACCTC. Translating it yields CASSRPDLATYEQYL.

In this sample, this clonotype turned up a few times. A read error may produce the germline difference seen at one junction end. The rearrangement links TRBV7-9 to TRBJ2-3, with D possibly matching TRBD2 (5 bases). CDR3 length: 12 residues. The germline gives CDR1 SEHNR, CDR2 FQNEAQ (reference sequence). The CDR3 DNA follows: TGTGCCGGCAGCTTAGCGCCTGGTACGCAGTATTTT. This encodes CAGSLAPGTQYF.

This clonotype appeared many times. The chain is built from TRBV28 and TRBJ2-6; D remains unclear. Trimming cost V 4 bases and J 2 bases, with 6 bases left between them. The length of the CDR3 is 14 residues. Germline V gene lookup returns CDR1 MDHEN and CDR2 SYDVKM. CDR3 region: CASSSSPGANVLTF. The CDR3 coding sequence is TGTGCCAGCAGTTCCAGTCCTGGGGCCAACGTCCTGACTTTC.

This clonotype was seen many times. The chain couples TRBV30 to TRBJ2-7; maybe TRBD2 (7 bases). Between the trimmed V and J ends, which lost 0 bases and 4 bases, there was a span of 13 bases. The germline V gene has CDR1 GTSNPN and CDR2 SVGIG (reference sequence). The CDR3 loop spans 14 amino acids. This CDR3 reads CAWSVWGGRYEQYF. The CDR3 nucleotides read TGTGCCTGGAGTGTATGGGGGGGCAGGTACGAGCAGTACTTC.

This clonotype occurred many times. The chain employs TRBV12-3 or TRBV12-4 and TRBJ2-7, with TRBD1 matching 7 bases. The CDR3 totals 12 residues. V lost 7 bases to trimming and J lost 4 bases; unmatched junction nucleotides: 4. CDR3 sequence: CASNPGGYEQYF. The CDR3 nucleotides are TGTGCCAGCAACCCAGGGGGATACGAGCAGTACTTC.

This clonotype has at least ten counts. The chain employs TRBV11-2 and TRBJ2-1; D possibly matches TRBD1 or TRBD2 (5 bases each). Germline V gene data show CDR1 as SGHAT and CDR2 as FQNNGV. V lost 2 bases and J 2 bases, leaving 10 bases between the germline ends. This CDR3 is 15 amino acids long. In DNA form, the CDR3 reads TGTGCCAGCAGCTTAAGGGTGGGGGCCTACAATGAGCAGTTCTTC. Translating it yields CASSLRVGAYNEQFF.

This clonotype was seen a handful of times. A read error may account for a junction end that differs from germline. The J gene is TRBJ2-1, the V gene TRBV3-1; TRBD1 might be the D (7 bases). This CDR3 comprises 14 residues. Germline V gives CDR1 LGHDT, CDR2 YNNKEL (reference sequence). The CDR3 sequence is CASSQGTVEGEQFF. CDR3 nucleotides: TGTGCCAGCAGTCAAGGGACAGTGGAGGGAGAGCAGTTCTTC.

This clonotype was seen at least ten times. The chain is built from TRBV7-2 and TRBJ2-1, with D possibly being TRBD2 (6 bases). Deletions cut 1 base from V and 2 bases from J, with 9 bases between. The germline CDR1 and CDR2 sequences are SGHTA and FQGNSA. The CDR3 runs 15 residues. The CDR3 sequence is CASSLEAGPYNEQFF. The CDR3 DNA follows: TGTGCCAGCAGCTTAGAGGCGGGGCCCTACAATGAGCAGTTCTTC.

This clonotype was recorded at least ten times. V gene TRBV6-5 combines with J gene TRBJ2-1, with D uncertain. V lost 4 bases and J lost 7, with 14 bases in between. Germline V gene data show CDR1 as MNHEY and CDR2 as SVGAGI. CDR3 length equals 14 residues. The CDR3 DNA reads TGTGCCAGCAGTTCAAGTCTTTTGGGTAATGAGCAGTTCTTC. Amino acids: CASSSSLLGNEQFF.

V is TRBV6-5 and J is TRBJ1-2; D call uncertain. Germline CDR1 and CDR2: MNHEY and SVGAGI. With 2 bases removed from V and 2 bases from J, the gap between germline ends came to 12 bases. The length of the CDR3 is 15 residues. The CDR3 nucleotides are TGTGCCAGCAGTTACCCCGAGGGCCTCAACTATGGCTACACCTTC. It codes for CASSYPEGLNYGYTF.

This clonotype was counted many times. The rearrangement links TRBV28 to TRBJ2-1, with TRBD2 matching 11 bases. With 6 bases clipped from V and 13 bases from J, the junction kept 14 bases outside the gene matches. Germline values: CDR1 MDHEN, CDR2 SYDVKM. The CDR3 runs to 15 residues. The CDR3 is CASRAPGLAVVFQFF. The CDR3, as DNA: TGTGCCAGCAGGGCCCCGGGACTAGCGGTCGTCTTCCAGTTCTTC.

This clonotype was recorded a few times. V usage is TRBV4-3 and J usage is TRBJ2-2, with a possible D match to TRBD2 (5 bases). The CDR3 is 15 residues long. From germline, CDR1 is LGHNA and CDR2 YSLEER. V lost 4 bases to trimming and J lost 3 bases, with 12 bases between them. CDR3: CASSLEPGDTGELFF. CDR3 in DNA: TGCGCCAGCAGCCTGGAGCCCGGGGACACCGGGGAGCTGTTTTTT.

This clonotype occurred many times. The chain carries TRBV5-1 and TRBJ2-1; 8 bases line up with TRBD2. The CDR3 sequence is 14 residues long. The V segment lost 9 bases and the J segment 3 bases; nucleotides outside the gene matches: 8. Germline V gene lookup returns CDR1 SGHRS and CDR2 YFSETQ. The CDR3 reads CATNSGLDYNEQFF. The CDR3 nucleotides are TGCGCCACTAATTCGGGACTAGACTACAATGAGCAGTTCTTC.

V and J are TRBV19 and TRBJ2-7; D perhaps matches TRBD1 (5 bases). The CDR3 contains 15 residues. The germline V gene has CDR1 LNHDA and CDR2 SQIVND (reference sequence). The V gene lost 1 base and the J gene lost 3 bases, with 13 bases spanning the gap. CDR3 region: CASSIVGNTGYEQYF. CDR3 in DNA: TGTGCCAGTAGTATAGTTGGCAACACAGGCTACGAGCAGTACTTC.

The gene calls are TRBV30 and TRBJ2-1; D perhaps matches TRBD2 (6 bases). The CDR3 covers 14 residues. V lost 4 bases and J lost 4, with 14 bases in between. Germline V gives CDR1 GTSNPN, CDR2 SVGIG (reference sequence). The CDR3 loop is CAWIDGSGYNEQFF. For the CDR3, the DNA is TGTGCCTGGATCGACGGGAGTGGTTACAATGAGCAGTTCTTC.

There are a few counts of this clonotype. This rearrangement joins TRBV25-1 to TRBJ1-1; D gene unclear. This CDR3 has 15 amino acids. The ends were cut back, 9 bases at V and 0 bases at J, with 17 bases in the middle. Per the germline V gene, CDR1 is MGHDK and CDR2 is SYGVNS. CDR3 in amino acids: CASHGRIYMNTEAFF. CDR3 coding DNA: TGTGCCAGTCACGGGAGGATTTACATGAACACTGAAGCTTTCTTT.

This clonotype has a count of ten or more. The V call is TRBV20-1, the J call TRBJ1-3; perhaps TRBD1 as D (6 bases). Germline CDR1 reads DFQATT; CDR2 reads SNEGSKA (reference sequence). Trimming took off 3 bases at V and 2 bases at J, with 8 bases between the two ends. The CDR3 has 13 amino acids. The DNA of the CDR3 is TGCAGTGCTAGCACAGGGCCTGGAAACACCATATATTTT. Protein: CSASTGPGNTIYF.

This clonotype was picked up many times. The chain recombines TRBV7-9 with TRBJ2-1; D is ambiguous. The germline gives CDR1 SEHNR, CDR2 FQNEAQ (reference sequence). The CDR3 consists of 11 residues. Trimming stripped 0 bases from V and 10 bases from J, with 4 bases between. CDR3: CASSLAREQFF. Here the CDR3 DNA reads TGTGCCAGCAGCTTAGCGAGGGAGCAGTTCTTC.

Ten or more counts support this clonotype. This chain uses TRBV13 with TRBJ2-7, with D maybe TRBD1 (6 bases). Looked up from germline, CDR1 is PRHDT and CDR2 is FYEKMQ (reference sequence). Trimming removed 4 bases from V and 2 bases from J, with 9 bases in between. This CDR3 has 13 residues. CDR3 DNA sequence: TGTGCCAGCAGCTACACAGGGACCTACGAGCAGTACTTC. Residues: CASSYTGTYEQYF.

This clonotype was recorded many times. This chain uses TRBV28 with TRBJ1-2; tentatively, D is TRBD1 (6 bases). The germline V and J ends were trimmed by 5 bases and 4 bases, with 11 bases remaining between them. The CDR3 is made up of 13 amino acids. Germline V gene data show CDR1 as MDHEN and CDR2 as SYDVKM. The CDR3 DNA sequence: TGTGCCAGCAGTCCCGGACAGTTCTATGGCTACACCTTC. As protein: CASSPGQFYGYTF.

This clonotype was seen a few times. V and J are TRBV13 and TRBJ2-7; either TRBD1 or TRBD2 may fit D (5 bases each). Germline V CDR1 and CDR2: PRHDT, FYEKMQ (reference sequence). Trimming left V 4 bases short and J 7 bases short, with 14 bases between. This CDR3 is built from 13 residues. The CDR3 here is CASSSGAWGEQYF. The CDR3 DNA is TGTGCCAGCAGCTCCGGGGCCTGGGGAGAGCAGTACTTC.

This clonotype has just a few counts. The chain carries TRBV28 and TRBJ2-7, with 8 bases fitting TRBD1. The CDR3 covers 14 residues. With V trimmed by 2 bases and J by 4 bases, 4 bases remained unmatched. Germline CDR1 and CDR2: MDHEN and SYDVKM. The chain's CDR3 is CASSLTGGNYEQYF. The CDR3 nucleotides read TGTGCCAGCAGTTTAACAGGGGGTAATTACGAGCAGTACTTC.

This clonotype was found many times. The J gene is TRBJ2-2, the V gene TRBV6-1; 10 positions match TRBD2. From germline, CDR1 is MNHNS and CDR2 SASEGT. This CDR3 comprises 14 residues. Trimming took 6 bases from V and 3 from J; bases not matched to a gene: 1. For the CDR3, the DNA is TGTGCCAGCAGCCTAGCGGGAGACACCGGGGAGCTGTTTTTT. It is translated as CASSLAGDTGELFF.

This clonotype came up a few times. The V gene is TRBV12-3 or TRBV12-4, the J gene TRBJ1-5; D is possibly TRBD1 (6 bases). The CDR3 totals 15 residues. With 4 bases removed from V and 6 bases from J, the gap between germline ends came to 16 bases. The CDR3 sequence: CASSSGPDRLQPQHF. The CDR3 coding sequence is TGTGCCAGCAGTTCCGGCCCGGACAGACTTCAGCCCCAGCATTTT.